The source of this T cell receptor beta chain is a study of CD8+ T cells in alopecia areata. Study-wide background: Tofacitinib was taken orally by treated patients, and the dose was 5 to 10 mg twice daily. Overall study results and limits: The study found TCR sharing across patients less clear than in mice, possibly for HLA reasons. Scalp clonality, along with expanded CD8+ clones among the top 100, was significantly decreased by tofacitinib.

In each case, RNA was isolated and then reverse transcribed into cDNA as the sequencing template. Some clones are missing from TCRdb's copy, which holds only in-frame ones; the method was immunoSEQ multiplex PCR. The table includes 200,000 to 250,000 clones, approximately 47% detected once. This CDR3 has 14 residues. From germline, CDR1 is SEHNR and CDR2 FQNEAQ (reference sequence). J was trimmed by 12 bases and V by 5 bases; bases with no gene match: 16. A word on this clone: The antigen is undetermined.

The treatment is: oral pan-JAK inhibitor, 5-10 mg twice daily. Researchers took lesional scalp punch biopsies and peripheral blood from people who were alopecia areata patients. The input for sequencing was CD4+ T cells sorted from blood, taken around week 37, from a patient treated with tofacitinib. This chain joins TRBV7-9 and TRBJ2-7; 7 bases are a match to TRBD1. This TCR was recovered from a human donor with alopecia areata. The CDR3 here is CASSVARERGLAYF. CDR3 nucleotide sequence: TGTGCCAGCAGCGTCGCCAGGGAAAGGGGGCTAGCGTACTTC. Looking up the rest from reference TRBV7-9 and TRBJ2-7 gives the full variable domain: DTGVSQNPRHKITKRGQNVTFRCDPISEHNRLYWYRQTLGQGPEFLTYFQNEAQLEKSRLLSDRFSAERPKGSFSTLEIQRTEQGDSAMYLCASSVARERGLAYFGPGTRLTVT.